This TCR beta chain was observed in a study of blood T cell repertoires in COVID-19. Clones were sequenced by immunoSEQ multiplex PCR, and TCRdb holds only the in-frame ones, with some missing. The repertoire holds around 330,000 clones, with roughly nine tenths as singletons. V dropped 4 bases and J dropped 2 bases, with 16 bases sitting between them. Germline V lookup: CDR1 SGDLS, CDR2 YYNGEE. The CDR3 covers 15 residues. Sequenced material: PBMCs or T cells enriched from blood (not recorded which). The chain links TRBV9 to TRBJ2-7; weak D call: TRBD1 (6 bases). The TCR comes from a man aged 55 to 69 who had recovered from COVID-19. As DNA, the CDR3 is TGTGCCAGCAGCTCGAGACAGGAGGTTACCTACGAGCAGTACTTC. The encoded protein is CASSSRQEVTYEQYF.